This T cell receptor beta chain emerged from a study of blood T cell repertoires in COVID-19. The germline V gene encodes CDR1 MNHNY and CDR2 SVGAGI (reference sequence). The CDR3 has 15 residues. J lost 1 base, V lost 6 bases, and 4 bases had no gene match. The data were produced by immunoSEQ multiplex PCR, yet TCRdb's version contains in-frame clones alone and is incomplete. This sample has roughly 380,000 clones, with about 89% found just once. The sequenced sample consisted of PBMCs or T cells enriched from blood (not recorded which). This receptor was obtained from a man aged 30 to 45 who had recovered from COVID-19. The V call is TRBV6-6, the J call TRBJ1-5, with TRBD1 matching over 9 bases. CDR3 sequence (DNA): TGTGCCAGCAGAACAGGGGGCCTAAGCAATCAGCCCCAGCATTTT. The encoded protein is CASRTGGLSNQPQHF.